The sequence of this TCR beta chain was determined in a study of cytomegalovirus exposure and HLA in healthy donors. Study conclusions and caveats: Analyses of presence/absence relied on an assumption of roughly uniform sequencing depth across donors. Among TCR beta chains, those listed as cytomegalovirus-associated numbered more than 150.

The PCR ran on 60 Vbeta and 13 Jbeta primers. TCRdb's copy holds only in-frame clones and misses some; the assay was immunoSEQ multiplex PCR. This sample carries about 130,000 clones, about three quarters of them seen once, and the ten largest clones take roughly 4.2%. A remark on this clone: Its antigen is not identified.

The germline gives CDR1 MNHNS, CDR2 SASEGT. The CDR3 contains 16 residues. With V trimmed by 3 bases and J by 5 bases, 11 bases remained unmatched. The source is a male donor in good health and CMV-seronegative. The specimen was PBMCs. The chain has TRBV6-1 and TRBJ1-1, with 8 bases matching TRBD1. The CDR3 DNA reads TGTGCCAGCAGTGACCCACCTAACAGGGGGGGGACTGAAGCTTTCTTT. It translates to CASSDPPNRGGTEAFF.